One and the same sample provided the 27 T cell receptor beta chains below, sequenced in a study of molecular identifiers for immune sequencing clone quantification. TCRdb reanalysed the PCR reads using MiXCR and keeps one entry per CDR3 protein. The table shows 350,000 or so distinct CDR3 sequences, with about a fifth occurring only once. Sequencing was performed on naive CD8+ T cells from blood, with Jurkat cell RNA spiked in. Sample subset: FACS-sorted CD8+CD4-CCR7+CD45RA+ naive T cells. The receptors were sampled from a human donor in good health. Some libraries in this study had Jurkat cell RNA spiked in.

This clonotype was seen ten or more times. The chain recombines TRBV2 with TRBJ2-3; the match to TRBD2 covers 7 bases. J gave up 3 bases and V 0 bases, and 6 bases lay outside the gene matches. The CDR3 contains 16 residues. Germline V CDR1 and CDR2: SNHLY, FYNNEI. The CDR3 here is CASSEAAGVGTDTQYF. CDR3 nucleotides: TGTGCCAGCAGTGAAGCGGCGGGAGTAGGAACAGATACGCAGTATTTT.

This clonotype was detected ten times or more. V usage is TRBV20-1 and J usage is TRBJ2-1; 7 bases match TRBD1. Per the germline V gene, CDR1 is DFQATT and CDR2 is SNEGSKA (reference sequence). The V and J ends lost 5 bases and 5 bases, in that order; junction bases with no gene match: 9. The CDR3 spans 14 residues. The DNA for the CDR3 is TGCAGTGCTTCGAACAGGGGACCAGACAATGAGCAGTTCTTC. Protein product: CSASNRGPDNEQFF.

This clonotype was seen only a few times. The chain is built from TRBV6-5 and TRBJ1-2, with D uncertain. V dropped 0 bases and J dropped 0 bases, with 5 bases sitting between them. CDR1 and CDR2 from the germline V gene are MNHEY and SVGAGI. This CDR3 comprises 14 residues. In DNA form, the CDR3 reads TGTGCCAGCAGTTACTCGAACGCTAACTATGGCTACACCTTC. Amino acid sequence: CASSYSNANYGYTF.

There are many counts of this clonotype. The rearrangement uses TRBV6-5 and TRBJ2-2; 8 bases map to TRBD1. The CDR3 totals 15 residues. V gave up 2 bases and J gave up 7 bases; unmatched junction bases: 6. The germline V gene has CDR1 MNHEY and CDR2 SVGAGI. The CDR3 reads CASSYDRGLGGELFF. The CDR3 DNA reads as TGTGCCAGCAGTTACGACAGGGGTTTAGGCGGGGAGCTGTTTTTT.

This clonotype was counted ten times or more. The rearrangement uses TRBV28 and TRBJ2-7; D possibly corresponds to TRBD1 (6 bases). Germline V CDR1 and CDR2: MDHEN, SYDVKM. Between the trimmed V and J ends, which lost 6 bases and 0 bases, there was a span of 18 bases. CDR3 size: 16 residues. CDR3 region: CASSFVPGQLSYEQYF. In DNA form, the CDR3 reads TGTGCCAGCAGCTTTGTGCCCGGACAGCTCTCCTACGAGCAGTACTTC.

Many counts were recorded for this clonotype. The J gene is TRBJ2-3, the V gene TRBV2, with D perhaps being TRBD1 or TRBD2 (6 bases each). Trimming removed 0 bases at V and 2 bases at J, with 12 bases between. The germline V gene has CDR1 SNHLY and CDR2 FYNNEI. The CDR3 consists of 16 residues. The CDR3 nucleotides are TGTGCCAGCAGTGAAGCATGGGGGGCGAACACAGATACGCAGTATTTT. The encoded protein is CASSEAWGANTDTQYF. The full variable domain, completed using reference TRBV2 and TRBJ2-3, is EPEVTQTPSHQVTQMGQEVILRCVPISNHLYFYWYRQILGQKVEFLVSFYNNEISEKSEIFDDQFSVERPDGSNFTLKIRSTKLEDSAMYFCASSEAWGANTDTQYFGPGTRLTVL.

This clonotype was seen only a few times. The V and J genes are TRBV12-3 or TRBV12-4 and TRBJ2-2; D is unclear. The V end was cut by 7 bases, the J end by 0 bases, with 21 bases between. The CDR3 extends over 18 amino acids. The DNA of the CDR3 is TGTGCCAGCACCTCCGGTCGGGTAGACCCCGCGAACACCGGGGAGCTGTTTTTT. It codes for CASTSGRVDPANTGELFF.

This clonotype occurred many times. The V gene is TRBV20-1, the J gene TRBJ2-3; TRBD2 matches 12 bases. The V segment lost 3 bases and the J segment 6 bases; nucleotides outside the gene matches: 4. The CDR3 contains 14 residues. Germline V gene sequence: CDR1 DFQATT, CDR2 SNEGSKA (reference sequence). This CDR3 reads CSARGTSGPDTQYF. The DNA of the CDR3 is TGCAGTGCTAGGGGGACTAGCGGGCCCGATACGCAGTATTTT.

V is TRBV27 and J is TRBJ2-7; D is unresolved. Germline values: CDR1 MNHEY, CDR2 SMNVEV (reference sequence). Trimming pared 6 bases from V and 0 bases from J, leaving 12 bases between. The CDR3 loop spans 14 amino acids. In DNA, the CDR3 is TGTGCCAGCAGCCCGTTTTTCGGCTCCTACGAGCAGTACTTC. It is translated as CASSPFFGSYEQYF.

This chain uses TRBV11-2 with TRBJ1-2; TRBD1 matches at 7 bases. CDR3 size: 17 residues. Germline trimming cut 5 bases from V and 7 bases from J; bases unmatched to any gene: 19. Germline assignment: CDR1 SGHAT and CDR2 FQNNGV. The DNA of the CDR3 is TGTGCCAGCAGCCTCATGGACAGGAAGGTTCCTCTCATTGGCTACACCTTC. Its translation: CASSLMDRKVPLIGYTF.

This clonotype has ten or more counts. The chain employs TRBV29-1 and TRBJ1-1; D is unclear. This CDR3 has 12 amino acids. Deletions cut 3 bases from V and 5 bases from J, with 10 bases between. Germline CDR1 is SQVTM and CDR2 is ANQGSEA. The CDR3 loop is CSVDKGSTEAFF. CDR3 coding DNA: TGCAGCGTTGACAAAGGAAGTACTGAAGCTTTCTTT.

This clonotype was seen more than once but under ten times. V gene TRBV10-3 combines with J gene TRBJ2-7, with D hard to call. Germline CDR1 reads ENHRY; CDR2 reads SYGVKD. The V gene lost 7 bases and the J gene lost 2 bases, with 15 bases spanning the gap. The CDR3 covers 14 residues. This CDR3 reads CAITPSTETYEQYF. The CDR3 nucleotides are TGTGCCATCACTCCCAGTACAGAAACCTACGAGCAGTACTTC.

This clonotype was picked up a small number of times. The J gene is TRBJ1-3, the V gene TRBV14; no firm D call. The CDR3 is made up of 20 amino acids. Trimming removed 0 bases at V and 1 base at J, with 22 bases between. CDR1 SGHDN and CDR2 FVKESK come from the germline V gene. DNA for the CDR3: TGTGCCAGCAGCCAAGATCTGACTCCGAGGCTTTCGGGTTCTGGAAACACCATATATTTT. It translates to CASSQDLTPRLSGSGNTIYF. The whole variable domain, filled in from reference TRBV14 and TRBJ1-3, reads EAGVTQFPSHSVIEKGQTVTLRCDPISGHDNLYWYRRVMGKEIKFLLHFVKESKQDESGMPNNRFLAERTGGTYSTLKVQPAELEDSGVYFCASSQDLTPRLSGSGNTIYFGEGSWLTVV.

This clonotype occurred many times. The chain is built from TRBV21-1 and TRBJ1-1; TRBD1 was called by the table and not checked on the DNA. TRBV21-1 is termed a pseudogene. This CDR3 has 19 residues. CDR3 in DNA: TGTGCCAGCAGCAAAGTTGACCTGGGACAGGGAAGCGTGAACACTGAAGCTTTCTTT. Translation gives CASSKVDLGQGSVNTEAFF.

The chain couples TRBV9 to TRBJ2-1, with D perhaps matching TRBD1 (5 bases). The CDR3 sequence is 15 residues long. Trimming shortened V by 7 bases and J by 1 base, and 15 bases separated the two germline ends. Germline V gene data show CDR1 as SGDLS and CDR2 as YYNGEE. The DNA for the CDR3 is TGTGCCAGCGAGCCAGGGCTTGGGTCCTACAATGAGCAGTTCTTC. Protein product: CASEPGLGSYNEQFF.

For this clonotype: This sequence may be a read error, since a much larger clone differs from it by one base. This chain links TRBV4-1 with TRBJ2-3, with D unclear. CDR3 length equals 14 residues. Germline values: CDR1 MGHRA, CDR2 YSYEKL. The CDR3 reads CASSQAGLTDTQCF. The CDR3 DNA sequence: TGCGCCAGCAGCCAAGCTGGGCTCACAGATACGCAGTGTTTT.

This clonotype was seen more than once but under ten times. The chain joins TRBV27 to TRBJ2-2; D call uncertain. V was clipped by 3 bases and J by 6 bases, with 5 bases between them. The CDR3 contains 12 residues. Looked up from germline, CDR1 is MNHEY and CDR2 is SMNVEV (reference sequence). The CDR3 region has the DNA TGTGCCAGCAGTTTGCGCTCCGGGGAGCTGTTTTTT. Its translation is CASSLRSGELFF.

This clonotype was counted a few times. The chain recombines TRBV27 with TRBJ1-2; D perhaps matches TRBD1 (6 bases). In germline, CDR1 is MNHEY, CDR2 SMNVEV (reference sequence). CDR3 size: 16 residues. V lost 3 bases, J lost 2 bases, and 16 bases lay in between. In DNA, the CDR3 is TGTGCCAGCAGTTTCAGGGGAGGTACTTGGAACTATGGCTACACCTTC. Translating it yields CASSFRGGTWNYGYTF.

This clonotype was seen ten or more times. V and J are TRBV6-5 and TRBJ2-7; 9 bases agree with TRBD1. The CDR3 totals 15 residues. V gave up 0 bases and J gave up 3 bases; unmatched junction bases: 3. Germline V gene sequence: CDR1 MNHEY, CDR2 SVGAGI. The CDR3 nucleotides read TGTGCCAGCAGTTACTCTCGACAGGGGGTCTACGAGCAGTACTTC. Translation gives CASSYSRQGVYEQYF.

This clonotype was counted many times. This chain uses TRBV28 with TRBJ1-2; D gene ambiguous. The V end lost 7 bases, the J end lost 4 bases, and 19 bases lay between the germline ends. Germline V lookup: CDR1 MDHEN, CDR2 SYDVKM. CDR3 length: 15 residues. For the CDR3, the DNA is TGTGCCAGCACCTGGATGACGGGGTCCACCTATGGCTACACCTTC. Translated, it gives CASTWMTGSTYGYTF.

The chain is built from TRBV2 and TRBJ1-2; D might be TRBD1 (5 bases). Deletions cut 6 bases from V and 3 bases from J, with 20 bases between. Germline CDR1 SNHLY, CDR2 FYNNEI. The CDR3 consists of 16 residues. The CDR3, as DNA: TGTGCCAGCAGCCCTCCCCGGGACCGGCGATACTATGGCTACACCTTC. Encoded protein: CASSPPRDRRYYGYTF.

At least ten counts were recorded for this clonotype. The chain combines TRBV9 with TRBJ1-2; 11 nucleotides match TRBD1. There are 17 residues in the CDR3. Germline V lookup: CDR1 SGDLS, CDR2 YYNGEE. V trimming: 4 bases; J trimming: 7 bases; junction bases outside the gene matches: 15. CDR3 coding DNA: TGTGCCAGCAGCTTCAACCGGGACAGGGGGTTTTTAAGTGGCTACACCTTC. It is translated as CASSFNRDRGFLSGYTF.

Concerning this clonotype: A much larger clone differs from this one at a single base, so this may be a read error. This chain joins TRBV20-1 and TRBJ1-1; 7 nucleotides align to TRBD1. This CDR3 is 15 amino acids long. Trimming removed 1 base from V and 1 base from J; junction bases left unmatched: 6. Germline V gives CDR1 DFQATT, CDR2 SNEGSKA (reference sequence). DNA of the CDR3: TGCAGTGCTAGAGGTAACAGGGGTTCGAACACTGAAGCTTTCTTT. It translates to CSARGNRGSNTEAFF.

This clonotype was seen many times. The chain joins TRBV7-6 to TRBJ2-3; D unresolved. Germline V gene sequence: CDR1 SGHVS, CDR2 FNYEAQ. Between the trimmed V and J ends, which lost 5 bases and 5 bases, there was a span of 17 bases. The CDR3 is 15 residues long. Here the CDR3 DNA reads TGTGCCAGCAGCCCCGAGCCGGATGCAGGAGATACGCAGTATTTT. It codes for CASSPEPDAGDTQYF.

About this clonotype: A read error may explain this, as a much larger clone is one base away. The chain couples TRBV7-9 to TRBJ2-7; D is tentatively TRBD1 or TRBD2 (5 bases each). Germline values: CDR1 SEHNR, CDR2 FQNEAQ (reference sequence). This CDR3 has 13 amino acids. In nucleotides, the CDR3 is TGTGCCAGCAGCTTAGTTCCAGGGAGCGAGCAGTGCTTC. Its translation is CASSLVPGSEQCF. The entire variable domain, with the rest obtained from reference TRBV7-9 and TRBJ2-7, is as follows: DTGVSQNPRHKITKRGQNVTFRCDPISEHNRLYWYRQTLGQGPEFLTYFQNEAQLEKSRLLSDRFSAERPKGSFSTLEIQRTEQGDSAMYLCASSLVPGSEQCFGPGTRLTVT.

Notes on this clonotype: A much larger clone lies one base from this, so it may be a read error. The rearrangement links TRBV7-2 to TRBJ2-3, with 7 bases matching TRBD1. Germline V gene sequence: CDR1 SGHTA, CDR2 FQGNSA. This CDR3 contains 15 residues. CDR3 sequence reads: CASSTQGVPTDTQCF. The CDR3 nucleotides read TGTGCCAGCAGCACGCAGGGGGTTCCGACAGATACGCAGTGTTTT. The full variable domain, completed using reference TRBV7-2 and TRBJ2-3, is GAGVSQSPSNKVTEKGKDVELRCDPISGHTALYWYRQSLGQGLEFLIYFQGNSAPDKSGLPSDRFSAERTGGSVSTLTIQRTQQEDSAVYLCASSTQGVPTDTQCFGPGTRLTVL.

The chain carries TRBV7-6 and TRBJ2-7; D is ambiguous. The V and J ends lost 0 bases and 3 bases respectively, with 15 bases between them. The germline CDR1 and CDR2 sequences are SGHVS and FNYEAQ. The CDR3 spans 16 residues. CDR3 protein: CASSLAAGDTGYEQYF. In DNA form, the CDR3 reads TGTGCCAGCAGCTTAGCCGCAGGAGATACCGGCTACGAGCAGTACTTC.